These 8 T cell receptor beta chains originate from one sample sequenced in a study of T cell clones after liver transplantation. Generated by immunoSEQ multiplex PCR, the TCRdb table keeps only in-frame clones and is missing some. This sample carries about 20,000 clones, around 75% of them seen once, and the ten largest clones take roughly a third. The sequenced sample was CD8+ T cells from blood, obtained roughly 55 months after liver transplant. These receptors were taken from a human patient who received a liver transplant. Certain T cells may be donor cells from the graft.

The CDR3, as DNA: TGTGCCAGCAGCTTAGTGGGGCAGGGGAGAGGGGAGCAGTACTTC. Translating gives CASSLVGQGRGEQYF. V gene TRBV7-9 combines with J gene TRBJ2-7; TRBD1 might be the D (6 bases). V lost 1 base to trimming and J lost 7 bases, with 17 bases between them. The CDR3 covers 15 residues. Germline-derived CDR1 and CDR2 are SEHNR and FQNEAQ (reference sequence).

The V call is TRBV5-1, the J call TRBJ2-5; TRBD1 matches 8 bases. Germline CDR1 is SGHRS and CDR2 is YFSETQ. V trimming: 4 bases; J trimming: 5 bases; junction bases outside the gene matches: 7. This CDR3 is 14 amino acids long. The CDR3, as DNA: TGCGCCAGCAGCCTCCGGACAGGGTGGGAGACCCAGTACTTC. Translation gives CASSLRTGWETQYF.

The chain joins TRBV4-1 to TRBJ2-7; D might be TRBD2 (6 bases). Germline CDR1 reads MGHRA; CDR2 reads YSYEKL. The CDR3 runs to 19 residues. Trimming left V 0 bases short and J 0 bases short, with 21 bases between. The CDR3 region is CASSQDPVTSPISSYEQYF. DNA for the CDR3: TGCGCCAGCAGCCAAGATCCAGTCACTAGCCCAATAAGCTCCTACGAGCAGTACTTC.

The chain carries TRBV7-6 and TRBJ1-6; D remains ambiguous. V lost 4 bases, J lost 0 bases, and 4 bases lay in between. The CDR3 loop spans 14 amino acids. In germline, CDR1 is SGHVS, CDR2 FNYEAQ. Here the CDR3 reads CASSWSSYNSPLHF. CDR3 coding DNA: TGTGCCAGCAGCTGGAGCTCCTATAATTCACCCCTCCACTTT.

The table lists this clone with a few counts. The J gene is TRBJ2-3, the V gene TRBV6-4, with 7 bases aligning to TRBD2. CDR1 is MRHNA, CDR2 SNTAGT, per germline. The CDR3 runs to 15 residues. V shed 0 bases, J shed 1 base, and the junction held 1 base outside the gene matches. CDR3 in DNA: TGTGCCAGCAGTGACTCGGGGGGGGGCACAGATACGCAGTATTTT. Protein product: CASSDSGGGTDTQYF.

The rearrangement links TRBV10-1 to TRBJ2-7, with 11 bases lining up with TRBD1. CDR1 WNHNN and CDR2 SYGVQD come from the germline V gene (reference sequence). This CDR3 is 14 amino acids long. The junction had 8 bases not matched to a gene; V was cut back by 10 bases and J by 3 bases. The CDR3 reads CANLTGTGGYEQYF. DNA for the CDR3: TGCGCCAACCTAACCGGGACAGGGGGCTACGAGCAGTACTTC.

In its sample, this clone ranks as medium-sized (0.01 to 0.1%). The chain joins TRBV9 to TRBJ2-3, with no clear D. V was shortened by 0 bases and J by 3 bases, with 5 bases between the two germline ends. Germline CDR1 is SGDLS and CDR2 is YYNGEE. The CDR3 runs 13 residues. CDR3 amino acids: CASSVAVTDTQYF. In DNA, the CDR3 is TGTGCCAGCAGCGTAGCGGTTACAGATACGCAGTATTTT.

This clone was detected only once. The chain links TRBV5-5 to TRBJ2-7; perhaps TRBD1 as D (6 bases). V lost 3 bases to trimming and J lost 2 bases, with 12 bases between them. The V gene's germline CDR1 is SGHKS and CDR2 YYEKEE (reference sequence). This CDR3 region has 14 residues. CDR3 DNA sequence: TGTGCCAGCAGCTCCCCCGGACAGACCTACGAGCAGTACTTC. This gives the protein CASSSPGQTYEQYF.